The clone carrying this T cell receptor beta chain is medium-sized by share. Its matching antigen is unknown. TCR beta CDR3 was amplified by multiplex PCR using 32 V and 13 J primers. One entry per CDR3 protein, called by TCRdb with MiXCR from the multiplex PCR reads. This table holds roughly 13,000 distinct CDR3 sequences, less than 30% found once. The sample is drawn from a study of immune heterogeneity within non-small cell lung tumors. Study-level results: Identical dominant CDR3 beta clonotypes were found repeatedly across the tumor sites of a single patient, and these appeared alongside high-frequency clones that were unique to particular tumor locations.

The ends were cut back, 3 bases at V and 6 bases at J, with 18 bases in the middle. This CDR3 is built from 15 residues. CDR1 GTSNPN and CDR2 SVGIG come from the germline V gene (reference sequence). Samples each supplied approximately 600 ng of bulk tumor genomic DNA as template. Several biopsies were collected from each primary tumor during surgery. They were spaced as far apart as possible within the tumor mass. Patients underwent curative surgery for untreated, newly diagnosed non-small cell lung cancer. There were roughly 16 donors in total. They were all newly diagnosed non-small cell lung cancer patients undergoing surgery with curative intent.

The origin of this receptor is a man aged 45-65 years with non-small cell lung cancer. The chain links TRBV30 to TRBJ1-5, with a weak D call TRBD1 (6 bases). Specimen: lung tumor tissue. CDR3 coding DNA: TGTGCCTGGAGCGAAGAATCCGGGACAACTCAGCCCCAGCATTTT. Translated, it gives CAWSEESGTTQPQHF.